Following are 17 T cell receptor beta chains from one sample sequenced in a study of CD8 T cells in ankylosing spondylitis (dated by TCRdb to 2015 to 2018). Study-level results and caveats: A TCR beta motif of about 8 highly homologous amino acid variants appeared characteristic of blood from ankylosing spondylitis patients.

The library was made by 5' RACE. Sequencer: Illumina HiSeq 2500. Using fastp at Q25 and MiXCR, TCRdb reprocessed the public reads and kept productive beta chains. One record per CDR3 amino acid sequence lists the most common genes and DNA. The sample yields fewer than 500,000 distinct CDR3 sequences; roughly 27% were counted once. The top ten constitute 0.89% of the sample. Antigen specificity for these receptors is unknown. Source material: blood, either unsorted or a sorted T cell fraction (not recorded which). The receptors here all came from a male donor with ankylosing spondylitis.

The table lists this clonotype with a few counts. This sequence joins TRBV5-1 and TRBJ2-2; TRBD2 is a possible D gene (5 bases). The CDR3 extends over 15 amino acids. The V gene's germline CDR1 is SGHRS and CDR2 YFSETQ. V was trimmed by 5 bases and J by 4 bases, leaving 15 bases between them. The CDR3 region is CASRLDPSRTGELFF. CDR3 nucleotide sequence: TGCGCCAGCAGACTAGACCCCTCCCGCACCGGGGAGCTGTTTTTT.

This rearrangement joins TRBV20-1 to TRBJ1-2; possibly TRBD1 for D (5 bases). This CDR3 contains 12 residues. Germline-derived CDR1 and CDR2 are DFQATT and SNEGSKA (reference sequence). CDR3 DNA sequence: TGCGCCCTTGAGGGGCGCGATAGTGGCTACACCTTC. Protein product: CALEGRDSGYTF.

This sequence joins TRBV24-1 and TRBJ2-3; 7 bases match TRBD2. Germline CDR1 KGHDR, CDR2 SFDVKD. CDR3 length: 16 amino acids. The junction had 6 bases not matched to a gene; V was cut back by 3 bases and J by 1 base. CDR3 region: CATSDPTSRGTDTQYF. CDR3 coding DNA: TGTGCCACCAGTGATCCGACTAGCCGCGGCACAGATACGCAGTATTTT.

Many counts were recorded for this clonotype. The chain links TRBV7-9 to TRBJ1-2; TRBD1 matches 8 bases. Germline CDR1 and CDR2: SEHNR and FQNEAQ (reference sequence). V was pared by 5 bases and J by 5 bases, with 10 bases of the junction left unmatched. The CDR3 consists of 15 residues. The CDR3 is CASSTSTGVPYGYTF. The CDR3, as DNA: TGTGCCAGCAGCACGTCGACAGGGGTGCCTTATGGCTACACCTTC.

This clonotype appeared a few times. This chain uses TRBV12-3 or TRBV12-4 with TRBJ1-1; D gene ambiguous. The CDR3 spans 13 residues. Trimming cost V 7 bases and J 6 bases, with 15 bases left between them. The CDR3 here is CASIRGAGAEAFF. In DNA, the CDR3 is TGTGCCAGCATCCGAGGCGCGGGTGCTGAAGCTTTCTTT.

This clonotype turned up a few times. This chain uses TRBV24-1 with TRBJ1-6; maybe TRBD1 (6 bases). Germline assignment: CDR1 KGHDR and CDR2 SFDVKD. The CDR3 is 15 amino acids. Trimming removed 12 bases at V and 0 bases at J, with 14 bases between. The CDR3 coding sequence is TGTGCCGACTTACAGGGAAACTCCTATAATTCACCCCTCCACTTT. Protein: CADLQGNSYNSPLHF.

The chain links TRBV19 to TRBJ2-1; 10 bases map to TRBD2. Per the germline V gene, CDR1 is LNHDA and CDR2 is SQIVND (reference sequence). CDR3 length: 14 residues. Trimming took 7 bases from V and 9 from J; bases not matched to a gene: 9. DNA for the CDR3: TGTGCCAGTAAAAGGGGGACTAGCGACACTGAGCAGTTCTTC. Its protein is CASKRGTSDTEQFF. The full variable domain, completed using reference TRBV19 and TRBJ2-1, is DGGITQSPKYLFRKEGQNVTLSCEQNLNHDAMYWYRQDPGQGLRLIYYSQIVNDFQKGDIAEGYSVSREKKESFPLTVTSAQKNPTAFYLCASKRGTSDTEQFFGPGTRLTVL.

This clonotype occurred a few times. This chain uses TRBV20-1 with TRBJ2-5; 9 bases are shared with TRBD2. Germline CDR1 reads DFQATT; CDR2 reads SNEGSKA (reference sequence). The CDR3 runs to 15 residues. The junction had 10 bases not matched to a gene; V was cut back by 3 bases and J by 5 bases. The CDR3 DNA is TGCAGTGCTAGGCTCGCGGGAGGGCCGGGTGAGACCCAGTACTTC. It specifies CSARLAGGPGETQYF.

The rearrangement links TRBV5-1 to TRBJ1-3, with a weak D call TRBD1 (5 bases). CDR3 length: 14 amino acids. Looked up from germline, CDR1 is SGHRS and CDR2 is YFSETQ. Trimming removed 3 bases at V and 4 bases at J, with 11 bases between. The CDR3 bases are TGCGCCAGCAGCTCGGGGGAACCCGGAAACACCATATATTTT. As protein: CASSSGEPGNTIYF.

This clonotype has only a few counts. The chain uses TRBV12-3 or TRBV12-4 and TRBJ2-1; the D is unclear. The CDR3 extends over 12 amino acids. The V gene lost 6 bases and the J gene lost 10 bases, with 13 bases spanning the gap. The CDR3 loop is CASSPPMGEQFF. The CDR3 bases are TGTGCCAGCAGCCCCCCGATGGGCGAGCAGTTCTTC.

The CDR3 DNA follows: TGTGCCAGCTCATCGGGACAGGGTCGTTCACCCCTCCACTTT. Amino acids: CASSSGQGRSPLHF. The chain links TRBV18 to TRBJ1-6; 9 bases align to TRBD1. Germline CDR1 KGHSH, CDR2 LQKENI. V trimming: 5 bases; J trimming: 9 bases; junction bases outside the gene matches: 5. The CDR3 runs to 14 residues. Based on the CDR3 plus reference TRBV18 and TRBJ1-6, the full variable domain is NAGVMQNPRHLVRRRGQEARLRCSPMKGHSHVYWYRQLPEEGLKFMVYLQKENIIDESGMPKERFSAEFPKEGPSILRIQQVVRGDSAAYFCASSSGQGRSPLHFGNGTRLTVT.

This clonotype was counted a few times. The chain carries TRBV20-1 and TRBJ2-5; possibly TRBD1 or TRBD2 for D (5 bases each). Germline V gives CDR1 DFQATT, CDR2 SNEGSKA (reference sequence). The CDR3 totals 13 residues. Trimming removed 8 bases from V and 1 base from J, with 14 bases in between. CDR3 protein: CSIVPGTQETQYF. CDR3 nucleotide sequence: TGCAGTATTGTCCCAGGGACCCAAGAGACCCAGTACTTC.

The V and J genes are TRBV30 and TRBJ2-1; D not resolved. Trimming pared 0 bases from V and 8 bases from J, leaving 11 bases between. This CDR3 has 13 amino acids. Germline V gene lookup returns CDR1 GTSNPN and CDR2 SVGIG (reference sequence). CDR3 protein: CAWSVELVDEQFF. In DNA form, the CDR3 reads TGTGCCTGGAGTGTAGAGTTGGTGGATGAGCAGTTCTTC.

The V and J genes are TRBV20-1 and TRBJ1-1; TRBD1 matches at 11 bases. Germline V gives CDR1 DFQATT, CDR2 SNEGSKA (reference sequence). The CDR3 has 15 amino acids. The V gene end was trimmed by 0 bases and the J gene end by 5 bases; junction bases not matched to a gene: 5. The CDR3 sequence is CSARDRTGGGTEAFF. The CDR3 DNA reads TGCAGTGCTAGAGATCGGACAGGGGGCGGGACTGAAGCTTTCTTT.

This clonotype was found many times. The chain carries TRBV12-3 or TRBV12-4 and TRBJ2-1, with TRBD2 matching over 8 bases. Losses at the gene ends were 8 bases for V and 10 bases for J; bases not matched to a gene: 4. The CDR3 has 11 residues. Here the CDR3 reads CASRTSREQFF. The CDR3 DNA reads TGTGCCAGCCGGACTAGCCGGGAGCAGTTCTTC.

This clonotype was detected a few times. V is TRBV7-9 and J is TRBJ1-1, with D unresolved. Germline V CDR1 and CDR2: SEHNR, FQNEAQ (reference sequence). The CDR3 is 13 residues long. V shed 4 bases and J shed 1 base, with 7 bases lying between them. The CDR3 DNA is TGTGCCAGCAGCTCCGACGGGAACACTGAAGCTTTCTTT. It translates to CASSSDGNTEAFF. Full variable domain (remainder filled in from reference TRBV7-9 and TRBJ1-1): DTGVSQNPRHKITKRGQNVTFRCDPISEHNRLYWYRQTLGQGPEFLTYFQNEAQLEKSRLLSDRFSAERPKGSFSTLEIQRTEQGDSAMYLCASSSDGNTEAFFGQGTRLTVV.

The rearrangement joins TRBV10-3 to TRBJ1-1; weak D call: TRBD1 (6 bases). Trimming took off 5 bases at V and 0 bases at J, with 19 bases between the two ends. CDR1 and CDR2 (germline): ENHRY, SYGVKD. This CDR3 is built from 17 residues. The CDR3 DNA is TGTGCCATCAGTCCAGTAGGGGGTAAGTGGGTGAACACTGAAGCTTTCTTT. Residues: CAISPVGGKWVNTEAFF.